This T cell receptor (beta chain) was sequenced during a study of monozygotic twins with inflammatory bowel disease. This CDR3 has 13 residues. CDR1 and CDR2 (germline): LGHDT, YNNKEL (reference sequence). Study results and caveats: Backing was not found for a single strong signal or clonotype associated with IBD.

Details on this clonotype: The target antigen is unknown.

Nested amplification of TCRalpha and TCRbeta cDNA involved two PCRs of around 15 and 9 cycles. TCRdb re-called the 5' RACE reads and shows each CDR3 protein once, DNA omitted. Recorded for this sample: some 400,000 distinct CDR3 sequences. The TCR originated in a human donor with ulcerative colitis or Crohn's disease, or a healthy co-twin of an affected twin (not recorded which). The V and J genes are TRBV3-1 and TRBJ2-5; TCRdb indicates TRBD2, and absent DNA this call remains unverified. The sequencing input was blood. The CDR3 is CASSRRGQETQYF.